This TCR beta chain was recovered during a study of cytomegalovirus exposure and HLA in healthy donors (dated by TCRdb to about 2017). Context from the whole study: An earlier analysis of 550 to 700 of the donors reported 250 to 350 Gb of sequence data and roughly 110 million unique TCR beta sequences from 150 million to 200 million T cells. Genome-wide SNP genotypes for about 65% of the roughly 670 donors were used in a later genetic analysis, which treated that subset as a discovery cohort. Four to six DR-DQ haplotypes were handled as single units for association and clustering, since linkage in the cohort was strong. The study profiled the T cell repertoires of hundreds of subjects by immunosequencing and related them to cytomegalovirus serostatus. To study patterns of TCR occurrence, a later analysis re-analyzed previously published TCR beta repertoires from 550 to 800 donors and added high-resolution HLA genotyping. An early release that covered about 640 HLA-typed donors contained about 300 gigabases of sequencing data and roughly 84 million unique TCR sequences. Rather than using new phenotypic data, the later analysis identified candidate immune exposures from TCR beta sequences and from how often those sequences occurred across donors. Along with the roughly 700-subject first cohort, a separate validation cohort of over 90 different subjects was used. Across around 400 genotyped donors of the cohort, an average of roughly 230,000 unique TCR beta nucleotide sequences per donor were sequenced, and approximately 17% of those sequences were non-productive. Among the roughly 430 genotyped donors, around 81% belonged to the genetic ancestry cluster associated with self-reported Caucasian donors. An earlier analysis of several hundred of the donors used high-throughput TCR beta sequencing to judge whether each TCR beta V gene segment behaved as functional or pseudogenic. High-throughput TCR immunosequencing, statistical association of individual TCRs with disease status, and machine learning were combined to predict cytomegalovirus infection status. HLA typing covered class I and class II loci at four-digit resolution. Every discovery cohort repertoire had been produced on one sequencing platform. Donor age, sex, ethnicity and CMV serostatus were compiled alongside the repertoire data. The number of typed donors differed by locus: about 629-630 for A, B, C, DRB1 and DQB1; approximately 520 for DQA1; approximately 600 for DPA1; and roughly 450 for DPB1. The study aimed to test whether signatures of past pathogen exposure could be identified by cataloging public T cell receptors.

Details on this clone: No cognate antigen has been identified for it. One base away there is no much larger clone; base qualities are not given.

The study at large found these results: Presence/absence analyses assumed roughly uniform sequencing depth across donors, an assumption that may not hold. The study listed approximately 150 TCR beta chains as associated with cytomegalovirus. While some public TCRs were present in many individuals, most TCR sequences turned up only very rarely across donors. In a later analysis, HLA-associated TCR beta chains showed more clonal expansion and lower generation probabilities than non-associated chains that were equally common. The authors suggested that the approach could potentially be generalized to other disease states and immunological phenotypes. In a later analysis, some 18,000 TCR beta sequences were associated with specific HLA alleles at a false discovery rate of 0.05. Linkage disequilibrium might explain the correlated functional status among segregating V segments, but an unknown experimental factor could not be ruled out. Because counts were too low, roughly 18 rarely observed V segments, including chromosome 9 orphons, were left out of the earlier analysis of some 600 of the donors. The only immune exposure information available for the cohort was CMV serostatus. An earlier analysis of approximately 590 of the donors showed that most TCR beta V segments appeared in productive rearrangements either about 87% or about 30% of the time, which broadly matched IMGT annotations. The classifier was reported to diagnose cytomegalovirus status with high specificity and sensitivity in both the original cohort and the validation cohort. According to a later analysis, parvovirus B19, influenza, CMV and Epstein-Barr virus appeared linked to several top co-occurrence clusters. HLA typing was unavailable for some donors at each locus, so association tests used only the typed subset. In a later genetic analysis, a missense DCLRE1C variant was associated with V-gene and J-gene trimming of TCR beta chains, and the association was replicated in an independent cohort. In vitro tests confirmed that three of the cytomegalovirus-associated TCR beta chains recognize cytomegalovirus antigens. A group of highly shared sequence variants was considered likely to be a technical artifact of the sequencing pipeline. Compared with the roughly 710-donor mean, donors in an Asian-associated ancestry cluster had fewer N-insertions in productive TCRs, according to a later genetic analysis. A later analysis found that TCR association rates varied across HLA loci, with DRB1 alleles showing the most associated TCRs and HLA-C alleles the fewest. In a later analysis, most CMV-associated TCR beta chains were found to appear HLA-restricted, with HLA associations seemingly driven largely by CMV exposure. A further reported finding was that TCR beta sequences accurately predicted the HLA-A and HLA-B alleles for most subjects in the first cohort. Strong co-occurrence of HLA alleles, especially DR and DQ, made assigning TCR associations to individual alleles difficult. Only TCR beta chains were sequenced in this cohort, and the absence of alpha or paired-chain data limited detectable features.

In total, about 650 healthy bone marrow donors made up the cohort. At the time of sampling, all cohort members were nominally healthy, though unrecorded immune exposures were likely present. The donor was CMV seronegative and was included in the group of under 450 seronegative cohort members. A peripheral blood sample was collected from each donor, and TCR beta sequencing was performed on peripheral blood mononuclear cells. Genomic DNA was extracted from the blood cell samples with the Qiagen DNeasy Blood Extraction Kit. Library prep was done by the immunoSEQ multiplex PCR assay. The multiplex PCR relied on a mix of 60 forward primers for TCR Vbeta segments and 13 reverse primers for TCR Jbeta segments. A multiplex PCR assay on genomic DNA amplified the CDR3 region of rearranged TCR beta genes. On the Illumina HiSeq System, the amplified TCR beta libraries were sequenced as 87-base-pair reads. In the source study's methods: In a later analysis, around 80 million unique TCR beta chains were counted across the 500 to 850 repertoires, and roughly 9.9 million of these chains were shared by at least two donors. A nearest-neighbor algorithm error-corrected the raw reads and collapsed the reads into unique sequences, merging closely related sequences to remove PCR and sequencing errors. CDR3 sequences were aligned to IMGT reference sequences to assign V, D and J gene segments. For a sequence to be retained, at least a six-nucleotide match to both a V gene segment and a J gene segment was required. A rearrangement was called productive if the CDR3 had no stop codons and remained in frame with V and J, and every other rearrangement was called non-productive. CDR3 was defined according to IMGT convention as the region running from the second conserved V-encoded cysteine to the conserved J-encoded phenylalanine. The earlier analysis of a few hundred of the donors excluded any sequence lacking an unambiguous match to a single V gene segment. An earlier analysis of 587 of the donors called V segments functional above 56.7% productive rearrangements and segregating when the between-donor standard deviation exceeded 5%. A statistical classification framework was developed to diagnose cytomegalovirus status using the catalog of TCR beta chain sequences. V and J gene assignment, in a later analysis, came from comparing TCR nucleotide sequences with IMGT/GENE-DB human TR gene sequences. A later analysis assigned CDR3 sequences and most-parsimonious VDJ recombination scenarios with the TCRdist pipeline. A later analysis defined each TCR beta chain by its CDR3 amino acid sequence plus V-gene family, and excluded reads lacking a unique V-gene family. To address suspected cross-contamination and a sequencing artifact, a later analysis removed a few hundred highly shared, low-generation-probability nucleotide sequences. In a later analysis, a clonal expansion index for each public chain was calculated from normalized within-repertoire ranks of inferred template counts. Generation probabilities in a later analysis came from a VDJ recombination model fitted to out-of-frame rearrangements, and those results were checked against IGoR. Hypergeometric tests were used in a later analysis to score TCR-TCR, TCR-HLA and TCR-CMV co-occurrence, with a repertoire-size bias correction applied to the TCR pairs. In a later analysis, false discovery rates were estimated by permuting HLA or CMV assignments 20 times. In a later analysis, co-occurring TCRs were grouped with DBSCAN, and TCRdist sequence similarity was added when clustering was performed within HLA-allele-positive subsets. Co-occurrence clustering excluded repertoires with fewer than 30,000 or more than 120,000 public chains, plus five with anomalous nucleotide sharing. TCRdb re-hosts the immuneACCESS table, in-frame sequences only. Its copies lack some clones; in the studies checked, an unresolved V gene accounts for under half of them, and the cause for the rest is not known. The DNA was the basis for D and trimming; V, J and clone size are from that table. For this sample the table gives some 150,000 clones, of which almost 80% were detected only once. About 0.62% of the sample is taken by the ten largest.

Sequencing was performed on PBMCs. This TCR came from a male donor in good health and CMV-seronegative.

The CDR3 protein is CASSLAGTDAYGYTF. The bases read TGTGCCAGCAGCTTAGCGGGGACAGACGCTTATGGCTACACCTTC. The chain links TRBV7-8 with TRBJ1-2; 7 central nucleotides agree with TRBD1. Trimming removed 0 bases from V and 5 bases from J; the gene matches leave 6 bases unexplained. CDR1 and CDR2, looked up from the germline V gene, are SGHVS and FQNEAQ. The CDR3 sequence holds 15 residues, the cysteine and phenylalanine included. Only CDR3 DNA is held: 45 bases, read in frame from base 1.